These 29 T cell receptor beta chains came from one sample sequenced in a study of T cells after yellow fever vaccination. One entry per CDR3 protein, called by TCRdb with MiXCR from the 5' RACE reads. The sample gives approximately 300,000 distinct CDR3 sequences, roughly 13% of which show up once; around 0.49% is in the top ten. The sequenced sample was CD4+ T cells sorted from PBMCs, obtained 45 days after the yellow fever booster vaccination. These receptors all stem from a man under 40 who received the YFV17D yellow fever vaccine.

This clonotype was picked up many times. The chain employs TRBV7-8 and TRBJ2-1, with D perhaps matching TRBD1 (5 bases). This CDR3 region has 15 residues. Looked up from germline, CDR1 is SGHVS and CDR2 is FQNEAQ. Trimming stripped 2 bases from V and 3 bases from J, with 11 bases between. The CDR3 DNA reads TGTGCCAGCAGCTTAAGGGGCTCTGGCTACAATGAGCAGTTCTTC. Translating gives CASSLRGSGYNEQFF.

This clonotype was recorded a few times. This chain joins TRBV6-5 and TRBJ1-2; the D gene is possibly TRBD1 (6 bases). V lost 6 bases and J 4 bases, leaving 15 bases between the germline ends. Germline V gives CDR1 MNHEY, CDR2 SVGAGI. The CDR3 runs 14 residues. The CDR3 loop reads CASRSPGTLYGYTF. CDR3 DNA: TGTGCCAGCAGGTCCCCCGGGACACTCTATGGCTACACCTTC.

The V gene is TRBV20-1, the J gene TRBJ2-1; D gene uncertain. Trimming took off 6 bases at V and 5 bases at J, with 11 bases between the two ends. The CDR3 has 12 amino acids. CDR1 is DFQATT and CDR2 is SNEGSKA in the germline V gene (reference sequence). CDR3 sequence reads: CSADDANNEQFF. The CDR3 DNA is TGCAGTGCCGACGACGCTAACAATGAGCAGTTCTTC.

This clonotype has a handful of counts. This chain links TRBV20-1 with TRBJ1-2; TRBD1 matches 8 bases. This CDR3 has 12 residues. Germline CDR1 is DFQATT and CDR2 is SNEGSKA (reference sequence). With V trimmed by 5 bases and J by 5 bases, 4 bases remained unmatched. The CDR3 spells CSAYRGDYGYTF. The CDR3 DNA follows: TGCAGTGCTTACAGGGGGGATTATGGCTACACCTTC.

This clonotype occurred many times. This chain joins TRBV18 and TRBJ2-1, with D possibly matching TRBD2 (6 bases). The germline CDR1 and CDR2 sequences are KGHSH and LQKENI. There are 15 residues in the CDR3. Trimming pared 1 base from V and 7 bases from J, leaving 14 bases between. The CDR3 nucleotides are TGTGCCAGCTCACCACGTCGGGCAGGAGGGAATGAGCAGTTCTTC. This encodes CASSPRRAGGNEQFF.

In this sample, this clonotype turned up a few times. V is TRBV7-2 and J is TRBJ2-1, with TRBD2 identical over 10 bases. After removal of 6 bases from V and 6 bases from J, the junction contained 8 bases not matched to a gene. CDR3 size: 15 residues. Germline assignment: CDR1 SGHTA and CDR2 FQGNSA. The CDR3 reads CASSPLLAGTNEQFF. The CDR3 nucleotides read TGTGCCAGCAGTCCTCTACTAGCGGGGACCAATGAGCAGTTCTTC.

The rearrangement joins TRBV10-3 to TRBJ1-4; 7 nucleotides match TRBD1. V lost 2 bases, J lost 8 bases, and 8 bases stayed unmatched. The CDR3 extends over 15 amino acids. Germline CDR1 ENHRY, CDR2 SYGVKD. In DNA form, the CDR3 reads TGTGCCATCAGTGAGACATTTGGGGGACAGGAAAAACTGTTTTTT. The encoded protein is CAISETFGGQEKLFF.

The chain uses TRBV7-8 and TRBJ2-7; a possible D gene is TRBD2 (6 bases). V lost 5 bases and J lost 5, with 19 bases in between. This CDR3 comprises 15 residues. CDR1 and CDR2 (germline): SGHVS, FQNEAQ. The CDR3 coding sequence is TGTGCCAGCAGCCCAACTAGCAGTACTCGGGACGAGCAGTACTTC. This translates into CASSPTSSTRDEQYF.

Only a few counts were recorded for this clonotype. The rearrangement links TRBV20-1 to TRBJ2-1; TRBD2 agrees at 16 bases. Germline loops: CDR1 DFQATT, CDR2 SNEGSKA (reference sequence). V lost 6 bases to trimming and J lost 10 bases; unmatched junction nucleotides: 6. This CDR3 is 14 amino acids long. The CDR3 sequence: CSAGTSGRAKEQFF. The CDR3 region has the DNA TGCAGTGCAGGGACTAGCGGGAGGGCTAAGGAGCAGTTCTTC.

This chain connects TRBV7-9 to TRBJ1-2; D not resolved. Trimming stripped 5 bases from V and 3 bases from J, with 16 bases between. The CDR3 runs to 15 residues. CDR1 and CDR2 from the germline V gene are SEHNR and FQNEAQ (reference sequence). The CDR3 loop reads CASSLSTANHYGYTF. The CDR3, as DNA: TGTGCCAGCAGCCTTAGCACGGCTAACCACTATGGCTACACCTTC. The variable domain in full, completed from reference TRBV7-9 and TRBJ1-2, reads DTGVSQNPRHKITKRGQNVTFRCDPISEHNRLYWYRQTLGQGPEFLTYFQNEAQLEKSRLLSDRFSAERPKGSFSTLEIQRTEQGDSAMYLCASSLSTANHYGYTFGSGTRLTVV.

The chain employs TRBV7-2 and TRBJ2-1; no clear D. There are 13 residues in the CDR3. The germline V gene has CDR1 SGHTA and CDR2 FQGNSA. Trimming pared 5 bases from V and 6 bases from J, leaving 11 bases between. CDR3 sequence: CASSPGTPNEQFF. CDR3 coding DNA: TGTGCCAGCAGCCCCGGAACACCCAATGAGCAGTTCTTC. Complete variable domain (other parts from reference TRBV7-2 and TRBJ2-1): GAGVSQSPSNKVTEKGKDVELRCDPISGHTALYWYRQSLGQGLEFLIYFQGNSAPDKSGLPSDRFSAERTGGSVSTLTIQRTQQEDSAVYLCASSPGTPNEQFFGPGTRLTVL.

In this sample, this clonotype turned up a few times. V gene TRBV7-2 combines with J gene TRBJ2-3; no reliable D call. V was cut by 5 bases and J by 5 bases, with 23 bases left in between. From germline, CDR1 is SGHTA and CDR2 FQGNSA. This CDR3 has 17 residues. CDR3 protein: CASSLQLGRFREDTQYF. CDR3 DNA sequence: TGTGCCAGCAGCCTCCAGCTTGGGCGGTTTCGTGAAGATACGCAGTATTTT.

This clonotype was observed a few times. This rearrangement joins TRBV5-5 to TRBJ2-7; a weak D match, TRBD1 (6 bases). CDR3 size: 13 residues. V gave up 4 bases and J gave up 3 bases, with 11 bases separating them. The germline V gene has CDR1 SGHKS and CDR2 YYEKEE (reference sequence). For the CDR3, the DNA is TGTGCCAGCAGCCTCCCAGGGGACTACGAGCAGTACTTC. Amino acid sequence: CASSLPGDYEQYF.

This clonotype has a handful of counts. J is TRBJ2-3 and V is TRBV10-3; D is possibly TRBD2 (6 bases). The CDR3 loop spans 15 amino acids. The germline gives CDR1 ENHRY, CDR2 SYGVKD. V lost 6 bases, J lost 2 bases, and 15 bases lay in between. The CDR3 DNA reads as TGTGCCATCAGCGCCTCGGGCGGGATCACAGATACGCAGTATTTT. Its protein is CAISASGGITDTQYF.

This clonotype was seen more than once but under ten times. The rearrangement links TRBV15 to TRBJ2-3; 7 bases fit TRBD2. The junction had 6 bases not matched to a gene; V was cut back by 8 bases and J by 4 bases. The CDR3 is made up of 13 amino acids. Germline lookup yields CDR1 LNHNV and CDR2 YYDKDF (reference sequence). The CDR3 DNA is TGTGCCACCGGCGGGAGCGGCTCAGATACGCAGTATTTT. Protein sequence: CATGGSGSDTQYF.

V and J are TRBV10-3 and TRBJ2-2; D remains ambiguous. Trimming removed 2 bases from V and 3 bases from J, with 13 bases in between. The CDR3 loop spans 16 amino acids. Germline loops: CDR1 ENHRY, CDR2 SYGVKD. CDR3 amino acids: CAISEETPRDTGELFF. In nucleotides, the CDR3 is TGTGCCATCAGTGAGGAGACCCCTCGGGACACCGGGGAGCTGTTTTTT.

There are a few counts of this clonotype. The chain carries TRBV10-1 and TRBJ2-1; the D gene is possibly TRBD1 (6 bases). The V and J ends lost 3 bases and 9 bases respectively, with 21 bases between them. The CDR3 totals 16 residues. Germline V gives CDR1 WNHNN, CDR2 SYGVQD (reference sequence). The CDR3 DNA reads TGCGCCAGCAGTGAACAATTGTACAGGGAGCGCGGTGAGCAGTTCTTC. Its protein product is CASSEQLYRERGEQFF.

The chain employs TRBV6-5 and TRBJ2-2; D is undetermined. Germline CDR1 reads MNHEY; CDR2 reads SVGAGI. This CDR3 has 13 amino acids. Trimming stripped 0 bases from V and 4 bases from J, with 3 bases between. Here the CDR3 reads CASSYSVTGELFF. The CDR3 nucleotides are TGTGCCAGCAGTTACTCGGTCACCGGGGAGCTGTTTTTT.

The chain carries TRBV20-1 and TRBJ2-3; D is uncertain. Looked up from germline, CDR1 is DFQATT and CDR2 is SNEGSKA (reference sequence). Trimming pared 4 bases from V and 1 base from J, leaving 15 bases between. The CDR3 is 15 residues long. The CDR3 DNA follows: TGCAGTGCTAATCCGACAATGTGGCGCACAGATACGCAGTATTTT. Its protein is CSANPTMWRTDTQYF.

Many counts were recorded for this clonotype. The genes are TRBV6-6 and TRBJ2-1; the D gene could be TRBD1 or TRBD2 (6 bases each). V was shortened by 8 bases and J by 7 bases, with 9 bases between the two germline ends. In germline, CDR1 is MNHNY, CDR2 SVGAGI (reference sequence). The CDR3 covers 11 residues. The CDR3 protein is CASCGTNEQFF. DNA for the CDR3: TGTGCCAGCTGCGGGACAAATGAGCAGTTCTTC.

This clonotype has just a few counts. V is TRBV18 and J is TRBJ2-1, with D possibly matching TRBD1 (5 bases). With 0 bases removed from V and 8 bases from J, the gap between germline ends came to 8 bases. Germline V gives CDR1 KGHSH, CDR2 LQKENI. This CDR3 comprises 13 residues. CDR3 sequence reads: CASSPPGAYEQFF. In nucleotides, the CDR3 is TGTGCCAGCTCACCACCTGGGGCCTATGAGCAGTTCTTC.

CDR3 nucleotides: TGCAGTGCTAGAGGTTCTAGCGGGAGGGTCGAGCAGTACTTC. Protein: CSARGSSGRVEQYF. The chain recombines TRBV20-1 with TRBJ2-7, with 12 positions matching TRBD2. The CDR3 has 14 residues. J gave up 6 bases and V 1 base, and 4 bases lay outside the gene matches. CDR1 and CDR2 (germline): DFQATT, SNEGSKA (reference sequence).

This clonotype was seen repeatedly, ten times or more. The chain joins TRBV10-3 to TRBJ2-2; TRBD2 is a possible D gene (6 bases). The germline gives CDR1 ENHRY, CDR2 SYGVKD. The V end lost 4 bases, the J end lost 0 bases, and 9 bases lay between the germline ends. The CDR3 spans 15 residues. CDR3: CAISARETNTGELFF. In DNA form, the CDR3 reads TGTGCCATCAGTGCTCGGGAGACGAACACCGGGGAGCTGTTTTTT.

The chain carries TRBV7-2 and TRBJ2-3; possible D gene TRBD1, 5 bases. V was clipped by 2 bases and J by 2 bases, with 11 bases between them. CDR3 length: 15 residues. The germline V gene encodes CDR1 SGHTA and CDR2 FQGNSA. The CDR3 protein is CASSLRARATDTQYF. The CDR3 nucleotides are TGTGCCAGCAGCTTACGGGCCAGGGCCACAGATACGCAGTATTTT.

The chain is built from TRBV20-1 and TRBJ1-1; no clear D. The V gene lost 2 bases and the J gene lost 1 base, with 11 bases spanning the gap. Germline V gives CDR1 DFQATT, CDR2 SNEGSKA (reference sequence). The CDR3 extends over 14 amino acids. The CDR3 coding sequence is TGCAGTGCTAGATCCGGAGGGAAGAACACTGAAGCTTTCTTT. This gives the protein CSARSGGKNTEAFF.

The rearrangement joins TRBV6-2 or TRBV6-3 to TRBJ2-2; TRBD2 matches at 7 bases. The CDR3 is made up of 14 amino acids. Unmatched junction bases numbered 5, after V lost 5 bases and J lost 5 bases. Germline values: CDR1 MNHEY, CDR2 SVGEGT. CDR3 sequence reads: CASSTSGTTGELFF. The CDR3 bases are TGTGCCAGCAGTACCAGCGGGACTACCGGGGAGCTGTTTTTT.

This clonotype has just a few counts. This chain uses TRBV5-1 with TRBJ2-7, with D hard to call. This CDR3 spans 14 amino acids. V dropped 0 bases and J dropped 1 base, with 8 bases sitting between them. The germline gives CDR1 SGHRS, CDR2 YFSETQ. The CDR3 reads CASSLAQHSYEQYF. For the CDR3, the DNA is TGCGCCAGCAGCTTGGCACAGCATTCCTACGAGCAGTACTTC.

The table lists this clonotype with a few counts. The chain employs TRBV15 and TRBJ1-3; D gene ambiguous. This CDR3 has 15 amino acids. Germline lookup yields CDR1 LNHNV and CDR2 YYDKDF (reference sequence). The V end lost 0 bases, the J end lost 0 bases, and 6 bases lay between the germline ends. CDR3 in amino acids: CATSREVHSGNTIYF. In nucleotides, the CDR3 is TGTGCCACCAGCAGAGAAGTACACTCTGGAAACACCATATATTTT. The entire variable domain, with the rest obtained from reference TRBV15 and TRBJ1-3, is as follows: DAMVIQNPRYQVTQFGKPVTLSCSQTLNHNVMYWYQQKSSQAPKLLFHYYDKDFNNEADTPDNFQSRRPNTSFCFLDIRSPGLGDTAMYLCATSREVHSGNTIYFGEGSWLTVV.

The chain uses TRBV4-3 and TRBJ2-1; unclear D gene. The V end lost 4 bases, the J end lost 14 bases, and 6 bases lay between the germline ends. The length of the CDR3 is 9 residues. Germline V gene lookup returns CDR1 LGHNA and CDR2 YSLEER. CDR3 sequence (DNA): TGCGCCAGCAGCCCTTCAGAGTTCTTC. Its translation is CASSPSEFF.